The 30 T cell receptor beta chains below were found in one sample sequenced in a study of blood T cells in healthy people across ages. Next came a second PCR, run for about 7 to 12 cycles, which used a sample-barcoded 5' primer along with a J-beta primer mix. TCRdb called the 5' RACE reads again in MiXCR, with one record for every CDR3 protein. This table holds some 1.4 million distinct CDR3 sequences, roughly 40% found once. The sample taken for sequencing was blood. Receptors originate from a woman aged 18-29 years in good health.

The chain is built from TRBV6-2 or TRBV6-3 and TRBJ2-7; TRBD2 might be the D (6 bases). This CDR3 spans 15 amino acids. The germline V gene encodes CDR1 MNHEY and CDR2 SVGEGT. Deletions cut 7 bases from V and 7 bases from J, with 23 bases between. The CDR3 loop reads CASKLVGVRGGEQYF. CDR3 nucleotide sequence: TGTGCCAGCAAATTAGTGGGGGTCCGGGGAGGTGAGCAGTACTTC.

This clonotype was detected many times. The CDR3 DNA reads TGCAGCAAACTAGCGGCCACAGATACGCAGTATTTT. Its translation: CSKLAATDTQYF. The chain carries TRBV29-1 and TRBJ2-3; 8 bases fit TRBD2. The J segment lost 2 bases and the V segment lost 8 bases, leaving 3 bases of the junction unmatched. The length of the CDR3 is 12 residues. Germline V gives CDR1 SQVTM, CDR2 ANQGSEA.

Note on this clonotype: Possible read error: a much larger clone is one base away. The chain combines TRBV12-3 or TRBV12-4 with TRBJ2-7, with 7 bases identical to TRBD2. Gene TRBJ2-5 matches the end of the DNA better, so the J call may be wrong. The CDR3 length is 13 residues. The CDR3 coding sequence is TGTGCCAGCAGTCCGGGGGGTTTTGGGACCCAGTACTTC. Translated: CASSPGGFGTQYF.

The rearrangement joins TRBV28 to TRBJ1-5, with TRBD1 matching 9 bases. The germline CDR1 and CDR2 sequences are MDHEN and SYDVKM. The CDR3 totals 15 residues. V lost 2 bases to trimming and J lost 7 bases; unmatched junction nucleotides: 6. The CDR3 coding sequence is TGTGCCAGCAGTTTACGGACAGGGGTAGGACAGCCCCAGCATTTT. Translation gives CASSLRTGVGQPQHF.

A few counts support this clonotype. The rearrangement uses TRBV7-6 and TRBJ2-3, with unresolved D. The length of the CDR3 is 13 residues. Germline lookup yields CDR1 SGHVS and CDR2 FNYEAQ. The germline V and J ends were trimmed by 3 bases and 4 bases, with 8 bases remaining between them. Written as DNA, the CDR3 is TGTGCCAGCAGCTTTACGAACTCAGATACGCAGTATTTT. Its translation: CASSFTNSDTQYF. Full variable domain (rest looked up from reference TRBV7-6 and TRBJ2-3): GAGVSQSPRYKVTKRGQDVALRCDPISGHVSLYWYRQALGQGPEFLTYFNYEAQQDKSGLPNDRFSAERPEGSISTLTIQRTEQRDSAMYRCASSFTNSDTQYFGPGTRLTVL.

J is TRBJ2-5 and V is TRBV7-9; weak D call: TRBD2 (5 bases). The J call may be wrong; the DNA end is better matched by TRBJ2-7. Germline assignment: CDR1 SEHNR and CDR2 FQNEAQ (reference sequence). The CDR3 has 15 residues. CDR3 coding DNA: TGTGCCAGCAGCCTAATCATGGCGGGTCCCTACGAGCAGTACTTC. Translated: CASSLIMAGPYEQYF.

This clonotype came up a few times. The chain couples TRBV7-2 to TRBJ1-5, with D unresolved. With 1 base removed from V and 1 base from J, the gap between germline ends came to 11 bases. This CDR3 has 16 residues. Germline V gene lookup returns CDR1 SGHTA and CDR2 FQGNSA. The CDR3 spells CASSLGVLASNQPQHF. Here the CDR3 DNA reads TGTGCCAGCAGCTTAGGGGTCCTGGCCAGCAATCAGCCCCAGCATTTT. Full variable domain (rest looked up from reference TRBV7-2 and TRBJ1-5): GAGVSQSPSNKVTEKGKDVELRCDPISGHTALYWYRQSLGQGLEFLIYFQGNSAPDKSGLPSDRFSAERTGGSVSTLTIQRTQQEDSAVYLCASSLGVLASNQPQHFGDGTRLSIL.

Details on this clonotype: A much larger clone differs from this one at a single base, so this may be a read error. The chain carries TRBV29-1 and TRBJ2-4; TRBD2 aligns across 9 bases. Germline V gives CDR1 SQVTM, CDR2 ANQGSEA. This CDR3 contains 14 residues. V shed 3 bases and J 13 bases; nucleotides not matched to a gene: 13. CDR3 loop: CSVDRLAGNYGQYF. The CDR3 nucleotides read TGCAGCGTTGATCGCCTAGCGGGGAACTACGGGCAGTACTTC.

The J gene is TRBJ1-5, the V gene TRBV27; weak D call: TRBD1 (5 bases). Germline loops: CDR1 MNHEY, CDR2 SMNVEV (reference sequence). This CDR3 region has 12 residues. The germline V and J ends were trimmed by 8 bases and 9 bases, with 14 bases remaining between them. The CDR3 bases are TGTGCCAGCGGGGGGTCGAGCCGGCCCCAGCATTTT. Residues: CASGGSSRPQHF.

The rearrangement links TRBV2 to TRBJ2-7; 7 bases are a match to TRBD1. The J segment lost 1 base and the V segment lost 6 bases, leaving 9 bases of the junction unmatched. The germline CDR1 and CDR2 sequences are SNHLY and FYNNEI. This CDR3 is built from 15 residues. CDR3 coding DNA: TGTGCCAGCAGCGCCGACAGGGTTCGGTCCTACGAGCAGTACTTC. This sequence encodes CASSADRVRSYEQYF. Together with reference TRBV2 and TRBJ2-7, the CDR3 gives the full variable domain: EPEVTQTPSHQVTQMGQEVILRCVPISNHLYFYWYRQILGQKVEFLVSFYNNEISEKSEIFDDQFSVERPDGSNFTLKIRSTKLEDSAMYFCASSADRVRSYEQYFGPGTRLTVT.

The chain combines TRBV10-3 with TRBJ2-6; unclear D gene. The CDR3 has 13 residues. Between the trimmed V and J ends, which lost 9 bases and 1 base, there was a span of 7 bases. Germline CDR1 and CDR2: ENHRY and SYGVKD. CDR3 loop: CAIKRSGANVLTF. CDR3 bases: TGTGCCATTAAACGGTCTGGGGCCAACGTCCTGACTTTC.

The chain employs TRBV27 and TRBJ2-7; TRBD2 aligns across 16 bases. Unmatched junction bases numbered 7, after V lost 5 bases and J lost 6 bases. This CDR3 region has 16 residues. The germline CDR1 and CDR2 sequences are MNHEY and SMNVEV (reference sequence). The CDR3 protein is CASSRTGTSGGGEQYF. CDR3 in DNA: TGTGCCAGCAGTCGAACAGGGACTAGCGGGGGGGGCGAGCAGTACTTC.

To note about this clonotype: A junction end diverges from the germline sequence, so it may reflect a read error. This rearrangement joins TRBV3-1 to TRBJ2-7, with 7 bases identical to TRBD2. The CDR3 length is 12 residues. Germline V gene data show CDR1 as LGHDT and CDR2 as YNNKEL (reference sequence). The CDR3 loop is CASNQAGYEQYF. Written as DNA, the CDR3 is TGTGCCAGCAACCAAGCGGGGTACGAGCAGTACTTC.

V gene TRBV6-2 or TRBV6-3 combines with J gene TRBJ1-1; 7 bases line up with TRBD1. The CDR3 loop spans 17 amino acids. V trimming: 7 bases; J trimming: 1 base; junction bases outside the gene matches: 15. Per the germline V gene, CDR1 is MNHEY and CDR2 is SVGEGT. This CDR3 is CASTKNAGQWANTEAFF. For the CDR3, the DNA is TGTGCCAGCACCAAAAATGCGGGACAGTGGGCGAACACTGAAGCTTTCTTT.

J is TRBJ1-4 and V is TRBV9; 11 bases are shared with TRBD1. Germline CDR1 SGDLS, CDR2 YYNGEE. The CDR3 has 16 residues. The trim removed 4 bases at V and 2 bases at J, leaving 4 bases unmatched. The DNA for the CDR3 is TGTGCCAGCAGCTCTGGGACAGGGGGGACTAATGAAAAACTGTTTTTT. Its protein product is CASSSGTGGTNEKLFF.

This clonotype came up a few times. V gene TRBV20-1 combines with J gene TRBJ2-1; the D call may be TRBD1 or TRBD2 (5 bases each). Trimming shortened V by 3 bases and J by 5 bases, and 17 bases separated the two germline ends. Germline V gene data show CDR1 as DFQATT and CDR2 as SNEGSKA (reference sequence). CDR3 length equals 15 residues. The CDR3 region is CSASMTGTANNEQFF. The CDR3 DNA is TGCAGTGCTAGCATGACCGGGACGGCGAACAATGAGCAGTTCTTC.

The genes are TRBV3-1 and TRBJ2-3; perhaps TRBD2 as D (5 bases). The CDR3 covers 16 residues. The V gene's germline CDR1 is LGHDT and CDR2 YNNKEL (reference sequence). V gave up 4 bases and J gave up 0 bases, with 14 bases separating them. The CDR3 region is CASSPIGEPSTDTQYF. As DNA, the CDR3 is TGTGCCAGCAGCCCCATCGGGGAGCCTAGCACAGATACGCAGTATTTT.

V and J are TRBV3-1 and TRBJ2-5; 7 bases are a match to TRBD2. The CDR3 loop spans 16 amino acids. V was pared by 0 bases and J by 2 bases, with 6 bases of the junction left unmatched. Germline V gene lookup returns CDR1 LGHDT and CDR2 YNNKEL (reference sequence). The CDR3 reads CASSQEWVSGQETQYF. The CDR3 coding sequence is TGTGCCAGCAGCCAAGAATGGGTTAGCGGGCAAGAGACCCAGTACTTC.

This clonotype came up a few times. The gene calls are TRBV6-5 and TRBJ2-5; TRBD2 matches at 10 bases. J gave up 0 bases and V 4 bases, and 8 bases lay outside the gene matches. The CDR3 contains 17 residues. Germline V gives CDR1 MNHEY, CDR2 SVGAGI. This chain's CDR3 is CASSSNSGTSDQETQYF. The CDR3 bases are TGTGCCAGCAGTTCTAACTCCGGGACTAGCGACCAAGAGACCCAGTACTTC.

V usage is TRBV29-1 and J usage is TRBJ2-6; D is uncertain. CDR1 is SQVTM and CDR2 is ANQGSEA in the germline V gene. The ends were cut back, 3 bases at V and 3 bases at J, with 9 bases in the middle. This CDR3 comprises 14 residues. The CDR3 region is CSVDAENGANVLTF. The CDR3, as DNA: TGCAGCGTTGACGCGGAGAATGGGGCCAACGTCCTGACTTTC.

CDR3 in DNA: TGTGCCAGCAGTTACTTAGGGGCGGGGGGGACAGTTGCCAATGAGCAGTTCTTC. Translated, it gives CASSYLGAGGTVANEQFF. The rearrangement uses TRBV6-5 and TRBJ2-1; TRBD2 aligns across 9 bases. Trimming took 1 base from V and 6 from J; bases not matched to a gene: 13. From germline, CDR1 is MNHEY and CDR2 SVGAGI. The CDR3 covers 18 residues.

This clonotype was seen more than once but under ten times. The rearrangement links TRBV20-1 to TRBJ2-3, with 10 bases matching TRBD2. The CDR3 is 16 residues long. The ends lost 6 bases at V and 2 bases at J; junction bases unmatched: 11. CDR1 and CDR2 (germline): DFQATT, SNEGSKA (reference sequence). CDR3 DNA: TGCAGTGCCGCCTCCGGGACTAGCGACCCCACAGATACGCAGTATTTT. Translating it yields CSAASGTSDPTDTQYF.

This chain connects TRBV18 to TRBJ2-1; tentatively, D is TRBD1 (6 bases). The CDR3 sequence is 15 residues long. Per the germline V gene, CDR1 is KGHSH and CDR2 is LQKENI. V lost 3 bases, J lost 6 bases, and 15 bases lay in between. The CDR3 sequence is CASSPQGTLSNEQFF. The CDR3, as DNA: TGTGCCAGCTCACCCCAGGGGACCCTTTCCAATGAGCAGTTCTTC.

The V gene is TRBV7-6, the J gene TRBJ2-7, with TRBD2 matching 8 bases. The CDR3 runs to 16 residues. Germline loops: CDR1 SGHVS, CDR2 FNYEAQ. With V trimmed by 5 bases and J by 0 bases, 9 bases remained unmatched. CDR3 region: CASSPGGAASSYEQYF. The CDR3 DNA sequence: TGTGCCAGCAGCCCGGGGGGGGCGGCGAGCTCCTACGAGCAGTACTTC.

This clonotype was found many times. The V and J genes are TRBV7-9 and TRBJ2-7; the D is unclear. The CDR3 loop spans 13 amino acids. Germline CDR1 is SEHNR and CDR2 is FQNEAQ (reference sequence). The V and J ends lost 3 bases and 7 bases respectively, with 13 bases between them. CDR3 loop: CASSFGASGEQYF. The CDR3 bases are TGTGCCAGCAGCTTCGGAGCGTCGGGTGAGCAGTACTTC.

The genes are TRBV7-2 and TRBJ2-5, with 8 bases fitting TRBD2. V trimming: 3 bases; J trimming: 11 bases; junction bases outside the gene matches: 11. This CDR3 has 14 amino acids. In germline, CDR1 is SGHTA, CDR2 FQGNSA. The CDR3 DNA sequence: TGTGCCAGCAGCTTCCGGGAGGGGTACAATGAGCAGTACTTC. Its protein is CASSFREGYNEQYF.

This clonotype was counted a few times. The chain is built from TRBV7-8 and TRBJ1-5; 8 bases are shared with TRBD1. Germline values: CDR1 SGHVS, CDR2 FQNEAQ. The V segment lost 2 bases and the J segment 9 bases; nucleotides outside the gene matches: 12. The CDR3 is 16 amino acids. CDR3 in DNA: TGTGCCAGCAGCTTAATCGCGACAGGGGATCCAGCGCCCCAGCATTTT. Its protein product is CASSLIATGDPAPQHF.

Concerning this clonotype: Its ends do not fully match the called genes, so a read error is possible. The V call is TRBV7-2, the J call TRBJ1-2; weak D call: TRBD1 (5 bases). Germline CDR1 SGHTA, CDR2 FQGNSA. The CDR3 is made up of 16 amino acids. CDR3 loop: CASSQGGVASNYDYTF. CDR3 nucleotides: TGTGCCAGCAGCCAGGGCGGCGTCGCCTCTAACTATGACTACACCTTC.

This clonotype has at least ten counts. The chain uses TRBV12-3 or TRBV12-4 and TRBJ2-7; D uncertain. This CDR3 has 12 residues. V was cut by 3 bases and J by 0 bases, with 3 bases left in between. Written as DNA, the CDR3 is TGTGCCAGCAGTTTTTTCTCCTACGAGCAGTACTTC. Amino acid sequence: CASSFFSYEQYF.

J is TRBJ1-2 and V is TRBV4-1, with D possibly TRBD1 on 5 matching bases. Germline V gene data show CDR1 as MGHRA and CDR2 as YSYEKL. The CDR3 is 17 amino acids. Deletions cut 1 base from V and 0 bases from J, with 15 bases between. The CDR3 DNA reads TGCGCCAGCAGCCAAGGGCAGTGGACAAGTACTAACTATGGCTACACCTTC. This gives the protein CASSQGQWTSTNYGYTF.